The T cell receptor beta chain under discussion was sequenced for a study of T cells after somatic rescue of genetic block. The CDR3 is made up of 14 amino acids. Per the germline V gene, CDR1 is SEHNR and CDR2 is FQNEAQ (reference sequence). Trimming stripped 5 bases from V and 4 bases from J, with 15 bases between. Produced via immunoSEQ multiplex PCR; TCRdb's table is partial and in-frame only. The repertoire includes approximately 10,000 clones, 60% to 75% of them detected once, and 10% to 15% sits in the top ten. This TCR derives from a boy younger than 18. The gene calls are TRBV7-9 and TRBJ2-7; D gene ambiguous. Sequencing was performed on peripheral blood mononuclear cells (PBMCs). The CDR3 region has the DNA TGTGCCAGCAGCCATTTATATAGGAGATACGAGCAGTACTTC. Its protein is CASSHLYRRYEQYF.